One and the same sample provided the 19 T cell receptor beta chains below, sequenced in a study of neurological immune-mediated disorders. MiXCR, run by TCRdb on the 5' RACE reads, gives a single entry per CDR3 protein. The sample holds more than 75,000 distinct CDR3 sequences, 4.5% to 6.5% seen once. Sequencing was performed on PBMCs. The source is a woman aged 25-40 years with multiple sclerosis.

This clonotype was counted many times. V gene TRBV7-9 combines with J gene TRBJ2-2; D is uncertain. Trimming left V 5 bases short and J 7 bases short, with 8 bases between. The V gene's germline CDR1 is SEHNR and CDR2 FQNEAQ (reference sequence). The CDR3 is 12 residues long. CDR3 sequence reads: CASSPGRGELFF. The CDR3 bases are TGTGCCAGCAGCCCCGGTCGCGGGGAGCTGTTTTTT.

In this sample, this clonotype turned up many times. V and J are TRBV20-1 and TRBJ2-5; 7 bases map to TRBD2. Germline V gene lookup returns CDR1 DFQATT and CDR2 SNEGSKA (reference sequence). The CDR3 runs 13 residues. The junction had 2 bases not matched to a gene; V was cut back by 3 bases and J by 1 base. The CDR3 reads CSASTGGQETQYF. In DNA, the CDR3 is TGCAGTGCTAGTACGGGGGGCCAAGAGACCCAGTACTTC.

This clonotype was seen ten or more times. This rearrangement joins TRBV12-3 or TRBV12-4 to TRBJ2-5; 15 positions match TRBD2. CDR3 length: 17 residues. V lost 5 bases, J lost 5 bases, and 9 bases stayed unmatched. This CDR3 is CASSIGTSGGPGETQYF. DNA for the CDR3: TGTGCCAGCAGTATCGGGACTAGCGGGGGGCCAGGGGAGACCCAGTACTTC.

At least ten counts were recorded for this clonotype. The chain links TRBV12-3 or TRBV12-4 to TRBJ2-6; D unclear. CDR3 length equals 14 residues. The ends were cut back, 4 bases at V and 2 bases at J, with 6 bases in the middle. The CDR3 loop is CASSSPPGANVLTF. The CDR3 coding sequence is TGTGCCAGCAGTTCCCCCCCTGGGGCCAACGTCCTGACTTTC.

This clonotype was seen repeatedly, ten times or more. V is TRBV5-6 and J is TRBJ1-1; D is possibly TRBD1 (6 bases). Germline CDR1 is SGHDT and CDR2 is YYEEEE. The V end lost 0 bases, the J end lost 4 bases, and 16 bases lay between the germline ends. CDR3 length: 16 residues. CDR3 nucleotide sequence: TGTGCCAGCAGCTTGGCCTATGGGGGGCTAAGCACTGAAGCTTTCTTT. Its protein is CASSLAYGGLSTEAFF.

The chain links TRBV6-1 to TRBJ2-3; 15 bases line up with TRBD2. From germline, CDR1 is MNHNS and CDR2 SASEGT. CDR3 length equals 15 residues. The V segment lost 4 bases and the J segment 4 bases; nucleotides outside the gene matches: 0. CDR3 DNA sequence: TGTGCCAGCAGTGGGACTAGCGGGGGGGCAGATACGCAGTATTTT. This gives the protein CASSGTSGGADTQYF.

This clonotype was seen at least ten times. This chain links TRBV5-1 with TRBJ2-1; TRBD2 matches at 8 bases. In germline, CDR1 is SGHRS, CDR2 YFSETQ. The CDR3 totals 13 residues. Losses at the gene ends were 4 bases for V and 5 bases for J; bases not matched to a gene: 2. The CDR3 loop reads CASSPSGHNEQFF. The CDR3, as DNA: TGCGCCAGCAGCCCTAGCGGGCACAATGAGCAGTTCTTC.

This clonotype was counted at least ten times. The chain employs TRBV24-1 and TRBJ1-5; D is possibly TRBD1 (5 bases). Germline CDR1 reads KGHDR; CDR2 reads SFDVKD. Trimming removed 5 bases at V and 0 bases at J, with 7 bases between. The length of the CDR3 is 14 residues. This CDR3 is CATSVTVSNQPQHF. Written as DNA, the CDR3 is TGTGCCACCAGTGTGACAGTTAGCAATCAGCCCCAGCATTTT.

At least ten counts were recorded for this clonotype. This rearrangement joins TRBV5-1 to TRBJ2-3, with TRBD1 matching 7 bases. The V gene end was trimmed by 4 bases and the J gene end by 0 bases; junction bases not matched to a gene: 2. This CDR3 has 14 amino acids. Germline loops: CDR1 SGHRS, CDR2 YFSETQ. DNA of the CDR3: TGCGCCAGCAGCACACAGGGGAGCACAGATACGCAGTATTTT. Translated: CASSTQGSTDTQYF.

The table lists this clonotype with many counts. This chain connects TRBV20-1 to TRBJ2-2; 9 positions agree with TRBD1. Germline lookup yields CDR1 DFQATT and CDR2 SNEGSKA (reference sequence). Germline trimming cut 0 bases from V and 5 bases from J; bases unmatched to any gene: 4. The CDR3 contains 15 residues. For the CDR3, the DNA is TGCAGTGCTAGAGATCCCGGGACAGGGACCGGGGAGCTGTTTTTT. It specifies CSARDPGTGTGELFF.

At least ten counts were recorded for this clonotype. The V call is TRBV12-3 or TRBV12-4, the J call TRBJ2-6, with 8 nucleotides matching TRBD1. V shed 6 bases and J 1 base; nucleotides not matched to a gene: 2. The CDR3 is 15 amino acids. Written as DNA, the CDR3 is TGTGCCAGCAGATGGGACAGGTCTGGGGCCAACGTCCTGACTTTC. Amino acids: CASRWDRSGANVLTF.

At least ten counts were recorded for this clonotype. The chain employs TRBV20-1 and TRBJ2-4, with TRBD2 identical over 10 bases. Unmatched junction bases numbered 10, after V lost 0 bases and J lost 5 bases. Germline loops: CDR1 DFQATT, CDR2 SNEGSKA (reference sequence). CDR3 length equals 17 residues. For the CDR3, the DNA is TGCAGTGCTAGAGATCGGTTCCTAGCGGGAGTGGAAAACATTCAGTACTTC. Translation gives CSARDRFLAGVENIQYF.

This clonotype occurred a few times. This chain joins TRBV7-9 and TRBJ1-1; a possible D gene is TRBD1 (5 bases). Germline CDR1 is SEHNR and CDR2 is FQNEAQ (reference sequence). Trimming took off 4 bases at V and 4 bases at J, with 22 bases between the two ends. The CDR3 extends over 17 amino acids. CDR3 DNA: TGTGCCAGCAGCTCCCCCCCGCGAGGGGCGTCGGGCACTGAAGCTTTCTTT. This gives the protein CASSSPPRGASGTEAFF.

This clonotype was seen at least ten times. This chain links TRBV5-1 with TRBJ2-3; TRBD1 matches at 11 bases. The CDR3 consists of 17 residues. Germline loops: CDR1 SGHRS, CDR2 YFSETQ. The V segment lost 4 bases and the J segment 1 base; nucleotides outside the gene matches: 8. This CDR3 is CASSPRTGGLGTDTQYF. CDR3 nucleotide sequence: TGCGCCAGCAGCCCACGGACAGGGGGCCTCGGCACAGATACGCAGTATTTT. Full variable domain (missing parts from reference TRBV5-1 and TRBJ2-3): KAGVTQTPRYLIKTRGQQVTLSCSPISGHRSVSWYQQTPGQGLQFLFEYFSETQRNKGNFPGRFSGRQFSNSRSEMNVSTLELGDSALYLCASSPRTGGLGTDTQYFGPGTRLTVL.

This clonotype was detected ten times or more. The rearrangement joins TRBV7-9 to TRBJ2-3; TRBD2 agrees at 12 bases. V gave up 4 bases and J gave up 5 bases; unmatched junction bases: 7. Germline V gene data show CDR1 as SEHNR and CDR2 as FQNEAQ (reference sequence). This CDR3 is built from 16 residues. This chain's CDR3 is CASSSRTSGNQDTQYF. CDR3 nucleotide sequence: TGTGCCAGCAGCTCCAGGACTAGCGGGAATCAAGATACGCAGTATTTT.

Ten or more counts support this clonotype. The chain recombines TRBV5-6 with TRBJ1-6; D not resolved. V was trimmed by 2 bases and J by 8 bases, leaving 11 bases between them. The CDR3 is made up of 14 amino acids. Germline V gene lookup returns CDR1 SGHDT and CDR2 YYEEEE. The CDR3 here is CASSFPGADSPLHF. CDR3 DNA: TGTGCCAGCAGCTTTCCCGGTGCGGATTCACCCCTCCACTTT.

This clonotype showed up many times. This rearrangement joins TRBV24-1 to TRBJ2-1; no reliable D call. CDR1 and CDR2 from the germline V gene are KGHDR and SFDVKD. The CDR3 length is 14 residues. Trimming shortened V by 5 bases and J by 9 bases, and 16 bases separated the two germline ends. The CDR3 reads CATSGYNRRSEQFF. In DNA form, the CDR3 reads TGTGCCACCAGTGGGTACAACCGTAGGAGTGAGCAGTTCTTC.

This clonotype was picked up many times. This chain links TRBV5-1 with TRBJ2-1; D could derive from TRBD1 or TRBD2 (5 bases each). Trimming shortened V by 10 bases and J by 1 base, and 15 bases separated the two germline ends. The CDR3 length is 14 residues. CDR1 and CDR2 (germline): SGHRS, YFSETQ. The CDR3 DNA follows: TGCGCCTCTACCCGGGACGGATCCTACAATGAGCAGTTCTTC. Translated: CASTRDGSYNEQFF.

This clonotype was counted at least ten times. This chain links TRBV20-1 with TRBJ1-6; 9 nucleotides agree with TRBD1. The CDR3 length is 14 residues. CDR1 is DFQATT, CDR2 SNEGSKA, per germline (reference sequence). V was clipped by 6 bases and J by 9 bases; unmatched bases: 9. The CDR3 coding sequence is TGCAGTGCCGGTGACAGGGGGAGAGGTTCACCCCTCCACTTT. Amino acids: CSAGDRGRGSPLHF.